A selection of T cell receptor beta chains follows, all from one sample in a study of T-cell memory formation after mild COVID-19. MiXCR, run by TCRdb on the 5' RACE reads, gives a single entry per CDR3 protein. This sample has 300,000 to 400,000 distinct CDR3 sequences, with 25% to 30% found just once. Material: PBMCs or a T cell subset sorted from them (not recorded which). The receptors here all came from an adult woman who had mild COVID-19 (a few samples of this study predate the infection). Cell type and time point are not known. The CDR3 runs from the conserved cysteine through the conserved F or W. D genes are given only for firm matches. The listing skips clone size in some rows; elsewhere it reads once, few, many or a size class.

V gene: TRBV11-3; clone size: NA; J gene: TRBJ2-1; D gene: NA; CDR3 protein: CASSLEQRDEQFF; CDR3 DNA: TGTGCCAGCAGCTTGGAGCAGCGGGATGAGCAGTTCTTC
V gene: TRBV5-1; clone size: NA; J gene: TRBJ1-2; D gene: NA; CDR3 protein: CASSQTATNYGYTF; CDR3 DNA: TGCGCCAGCAGCCAGACAGCTACTAACTATGGCTACACCTTC
V gene: TRBV5-1; clone size: few; J gene: TRBJ2-7; D gene: TRBD1; CDR3 protein: CASSLALGQRYEQYF; CDR3 DNA: TGCGCCAGCAGCTTGGCCCTGGGACAGCGGTACGAGCAGTACTTC
V gene: TRBV20-1; clone size: few; J gene: TRBJ1-2; D gene: NA; CDR3 protein: CSATPHGPGHGYTF; CDR3 DNA: TGCAGTGCTACCCCACACGGGCCGGGCCATGGCTACACCTTC
V gene: TRBV7-6; clone size: few; J gene: TRBJ2-3; D gene: TRBD2; CDR3 protein: CASSLGAPGLAGVSTDTQYF; CDR3 DNA: TGTGCCAGCAGCTTAGGGGCGCCTGGACTAGCGGGGGTTAGCACAGATACGCAGTATTTT
V gene: TRBV3-1; clone size: many; J gene: TRBJ2-7; D gene: NA; CDR3 protein: CASSQVGYEQYF; CDR3 DNA: TGTGCCAGCAGCCAAGTTGGGTACGAGCAGTACTTC
V gene: TRBV27; clone size: NA; J gene: TRBJ1-1; D gene: NA; CDR3 protein: CASSLSGEGIIWSTEAFF; CDR3 DNA: TGTGCCAGCAGTTTATCTGGTGAAGGGATCATTTGGAGCACTGAAGCTTTCTTT
V gene: TRBV7-9; clone size: few; J gene: TRBJ1-6; D gene: TRBD1; CDR3 protein: CASSSLGQGNSPLHF; CDR3 DNA: TGTGCCAGCAGCTCATTAGGACAGGGAAATTCACCCCTCCACTTT
V gene: TRBV11-2; clone size: NA; J gene: TRBJ1-1; D gene: NA; CDR3 protein: CASSLGHGDGTEAFF; CDR3 DNA: TGTGCCAGCAGCTTAGGACACGGGGACGGCACTGAAGCTTTCTTT
V gene: TRBV7-9; clone size: NA; J gene: TRBJ2-7; D gene: TRBD2; CDR3 protein: CASSYAGVYEQYF; CDR3 DNA: TGTGCCAGCAGCTACGCGGGAGTCTACGAGCAGTACTTC
V gene: TRBV6-5; clone size: NA; J gene: TRBJ2-1; D gene: TRBD2; CDR3 protein: CASRSPGTRGENEQFF; CDR3 DNA: TGTGCCAGCAGAAGCCCGGGGACTAGGGGGGAGAATGAGCAGTTCTTC
V gene: TRBV4-1; clone size: few; J gene: TRBJ2-7; D gene: NA; CDR3 protein: CASSQVGRPGVDEQYF; CDR3 DNA: TGCGCCAGCAGCCAAGTGGGTAGGCCAGGGGTCGACGAGCAGTACTTC
V gene: TRBV5-1; clone size: few; J gene: TRBJ2-2; D gene: TRBD2; CDR3 protein: CASTPVLAGVYTGELFF; CDR3 DNA: TGCGCCAGCACCCCGGTTCTAGCGGGGGTATACACCGGGGAGCTGTTTTTT
V gene: TRBV20-1; clone size: NA; J gene: TRBJ2-2; D gene: TRBD2; CDR3 protein: CSAHRLAGGRGTGELFF; CDR3 DNA: TGCAGTGCACATCGACTAGCGGGGGGGCGAGGCACCGGGGAGCTGTTTTTT
V gene: TRBV7-2; clone size: few; J gene: TRBJ1-1; D gene: NA; CDR3 protein: CASSSPTGMTEAFF; CDR3 DNA: TGTGCCAGCAGCTCCCCGACAGGAATGACTGAAGCTTTCTTT
V gene: TRBV10-2; clone size: NA; J gene: TRBJ2-7; D gene: NA; CDR3 protein: CASSGDRRYEQYF; CDR3 DNA: TGCGCCAGCAGTGGAGACAGAAGATACGAGCAGTACTTC
V gene: TRBV7-2; clone size: few; J gene: TRBJ2-1; D gene: NA; CDR3 protein: CASSRGGGYNEQFF; CDR3 DNA: TGTGCCAGCAGCAGAGGGGGGGGATACAATGAGCAGTTCTTC